Below, one TCR beta chain is given with its context. Other DNA sequences of this sample code for an identical CDR3. These data originate in a study of blood T cell repertoires in COVID-19. As for the study in general: Sources were T cells, B-cell-depleted T cells, or PBMCs; the material itself was cDNA or gDNA.

Germline CDR1 is SEHNR and CDR2 is FQNEAQ (reference sequence). The CDR3 runs 13 residues. The ends were cut back, 2 bases at V and 1 base at J, with 5 bases in the middle. In the study's own analysis: Amplifying reference gene primers gave estimates of nucleated cell counts. Profiled with immunoSEQ multiplex PCR; TCRdb holds only in-frame clones, not every one. V and J calls and clone size are copied from that table; D and trimming were computed from the DNA. The sample carries 180,000 or so clones, about 89% recorded once. Sequencing input: peripheral blood. The source is a man aged 70 or older with acute or convalescent COVID-19. The chain uses TRBV7-9 and TRBJ1-1, with D unclear. The CDR3 is CASSLRENTEAFF. The DNA of the CDR3 is TGTGCCAGCAGCTTACGCGAGAACACTGAAGCTTTCTTT.